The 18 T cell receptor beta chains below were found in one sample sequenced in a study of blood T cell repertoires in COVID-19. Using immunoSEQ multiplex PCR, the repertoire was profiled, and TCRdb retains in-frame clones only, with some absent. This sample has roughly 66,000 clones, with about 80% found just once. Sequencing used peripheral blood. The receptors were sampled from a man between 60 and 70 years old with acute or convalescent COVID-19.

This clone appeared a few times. For the CDR3, the DNA is TGTGCCAGCAGCCCAGGACAGGCGCGAGAGCAGTACGTC. Protein: CASSPGQAREQYV. This sequence joins TRBV6-2 or TRBV6-3 and TRBJ2-7; TRBD1 matches 7 bases. This CDR3 has 13 amino acids. CDR1 and CDR2 from the germline V gene are MNHEY and SVGEGT. V dropped 6 bases and J dropped 7; count of bases not matched to a gene: 9.

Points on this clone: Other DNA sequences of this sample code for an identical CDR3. The CDR3 spells CASSQGANTEAFF. The CDR3 DNA reads as TGTGCCAGCTCACAGGGGGCGAACACTGAAGCTTTCTTT. The J gene is TRBJ1-1, the V gene TRBV18, with 7 bases identical to TRBD1. J gave up 1 base and V 4 bases, and 0 bases lay outside the gene matches. Germline CDR1 is KGHSH and CDR2 is LQKENI. This CDR3 region has 13 residues.

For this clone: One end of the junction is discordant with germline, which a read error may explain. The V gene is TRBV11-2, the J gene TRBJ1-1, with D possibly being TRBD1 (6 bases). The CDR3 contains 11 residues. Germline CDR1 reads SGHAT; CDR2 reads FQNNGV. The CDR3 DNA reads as TGTGCCAGCAGCAACCGGGACAAGAGATTGTTT. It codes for CASSNRDKRLF. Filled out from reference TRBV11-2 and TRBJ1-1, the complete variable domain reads EAGVAQSPRYKIIEKRQSVAFWCNPISGHATLYWYQQILGQGPKLLIQFQNNGVVDDSQLPKDRFSAERLKGVDSTLKIQPAKLEDSAVYLCASSNRDKRLFGQGTRLTVV.

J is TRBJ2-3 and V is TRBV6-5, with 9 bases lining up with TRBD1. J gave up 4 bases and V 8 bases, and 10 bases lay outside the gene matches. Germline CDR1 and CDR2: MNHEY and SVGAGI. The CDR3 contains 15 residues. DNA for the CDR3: TGTGCCAGCCTGCCGGGACAGGGATCGGCAGATACGCAGTATTTT. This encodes CASLPGQGSADTQYF.

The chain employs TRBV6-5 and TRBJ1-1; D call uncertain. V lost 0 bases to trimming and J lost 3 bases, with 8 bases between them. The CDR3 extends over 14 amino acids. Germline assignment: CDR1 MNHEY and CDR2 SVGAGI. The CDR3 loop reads CASSYSTGDTEAFF. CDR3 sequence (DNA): TGTGCCAGCAGTTACTCAACGGGAGACACTGAAGCTTTCTTT.

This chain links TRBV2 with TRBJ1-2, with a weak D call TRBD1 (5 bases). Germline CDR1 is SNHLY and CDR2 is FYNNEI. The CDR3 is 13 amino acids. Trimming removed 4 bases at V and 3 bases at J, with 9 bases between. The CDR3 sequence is CASSGQQHYGYTF. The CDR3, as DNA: TGTGCCAGCAGTGGACAGCAACACTATGGCTACACCTTC.

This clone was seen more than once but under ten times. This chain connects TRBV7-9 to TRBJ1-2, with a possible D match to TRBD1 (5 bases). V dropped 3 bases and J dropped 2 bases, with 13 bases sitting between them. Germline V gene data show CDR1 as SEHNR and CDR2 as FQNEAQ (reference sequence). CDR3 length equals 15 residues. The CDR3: CASSFGDSRNYGYTF. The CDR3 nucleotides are TGTGCCAGCAGCTTTGGCGACAGTCGAAACTATGGCTACACCTTC.

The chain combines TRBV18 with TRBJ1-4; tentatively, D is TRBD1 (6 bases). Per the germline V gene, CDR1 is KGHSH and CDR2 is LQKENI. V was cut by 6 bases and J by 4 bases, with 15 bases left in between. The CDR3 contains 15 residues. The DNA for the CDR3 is TGTGCCAGCTCCCCCTCAGGGGCCAATAATGAAAAACTGTTTTTT. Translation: CASSPSGANNEKLFF.

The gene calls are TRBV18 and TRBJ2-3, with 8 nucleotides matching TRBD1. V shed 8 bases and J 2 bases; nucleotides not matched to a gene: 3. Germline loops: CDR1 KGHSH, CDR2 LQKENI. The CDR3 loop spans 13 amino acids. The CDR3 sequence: CASKTGDTDTQYF. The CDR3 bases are TGTGCCAGCAAGACAGGGGACACAGATACGCAGTATTTT.

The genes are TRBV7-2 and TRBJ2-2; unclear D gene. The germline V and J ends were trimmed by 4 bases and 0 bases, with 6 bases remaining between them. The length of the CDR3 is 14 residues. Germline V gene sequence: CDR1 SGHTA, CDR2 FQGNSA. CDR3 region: CASSSSANTGELFF. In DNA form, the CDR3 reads TGTGCCAGCAGCTCCAGTGCGAACACCGGGGAGCTGTTTTTT.

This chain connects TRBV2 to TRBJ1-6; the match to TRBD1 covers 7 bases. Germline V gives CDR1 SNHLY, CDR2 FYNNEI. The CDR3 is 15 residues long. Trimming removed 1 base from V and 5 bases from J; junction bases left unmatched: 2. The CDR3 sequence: CASSEEGTDNSPLHF. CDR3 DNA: TGTGCCAGCAGTGAAGAGGGGACAGATAATTCACCCCTCCACTTT. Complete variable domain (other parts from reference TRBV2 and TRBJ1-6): EPEVTQTPSHQVTQMGQEVILRCVPISNHLYFYWYRQILGQKVEFLVSFYNNEISEKSEIFDDQFSVERPDGSNFTLKIRSTKLEDSAMYFCASSEEGTDNSPLHFGNGTRLTVT.

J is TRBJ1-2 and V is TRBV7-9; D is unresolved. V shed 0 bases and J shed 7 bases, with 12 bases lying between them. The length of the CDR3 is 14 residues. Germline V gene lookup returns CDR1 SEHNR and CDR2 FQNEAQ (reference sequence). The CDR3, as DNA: TGTGCCAGCAGCTTAGCTGAGGCCCCGCCTGGCTACACCTTC. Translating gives CASSLAEAPPGYTF.

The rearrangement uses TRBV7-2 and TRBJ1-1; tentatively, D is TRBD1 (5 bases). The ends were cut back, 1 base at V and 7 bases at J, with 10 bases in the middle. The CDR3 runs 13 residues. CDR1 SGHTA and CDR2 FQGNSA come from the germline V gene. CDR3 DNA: TGTGCCAGCAGCTTAGGGGACGGGGGTGAAGCTTTCTTT. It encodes CASSLGDGGEAFF.

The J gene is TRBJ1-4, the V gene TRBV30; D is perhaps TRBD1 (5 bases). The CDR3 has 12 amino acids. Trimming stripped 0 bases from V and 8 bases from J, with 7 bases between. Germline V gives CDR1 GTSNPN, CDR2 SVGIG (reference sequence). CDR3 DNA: TGTGCCTGGAGTGTGGGGCGGGAAAAACTGTTTTTT. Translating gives CAWSVGREKLFF. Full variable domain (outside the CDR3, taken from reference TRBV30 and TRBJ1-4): SQTIHQWPATLVQPVGSPLSLECTVEGTSNPNLYWYRQAAGRGLQLLFYSVGIGQISSEVPQNLSASRPQDRQFILSSKKLLLSDSGFYLCAWSVGREKLFFGSGTQLSVL.

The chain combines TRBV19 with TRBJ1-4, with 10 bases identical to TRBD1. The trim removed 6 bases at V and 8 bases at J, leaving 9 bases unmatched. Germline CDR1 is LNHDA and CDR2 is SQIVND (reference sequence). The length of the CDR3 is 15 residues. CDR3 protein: CASRDRDRGDEKLFF. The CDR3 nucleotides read TGTGCCAGTAGGGACCGGGACAGGGGAGACGAAAAACTGTTTTTT.

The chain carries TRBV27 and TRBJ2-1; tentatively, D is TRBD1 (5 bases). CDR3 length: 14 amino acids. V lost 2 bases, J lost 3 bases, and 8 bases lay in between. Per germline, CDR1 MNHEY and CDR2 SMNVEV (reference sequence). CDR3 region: CASSLPGYYNEQFF. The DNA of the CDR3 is TGTGCCAGCAGTTTACCAGGGTACTACAATGAGCAGTTCTTC.

For the CDR3, the DNA is TGCGCCAGCAGCCCCGGGACAGGGGTTGAAAAACTGTTTTTT. Protein product: CASSPGTGVEKLFF. This chain links TRBV4-3 with TRBJ1-4, with 10 bases aligning to TRBD1. The V segment lost 4 bases and the J segment 7 bases; nucleotides outside the gene matches: 3. CDR3 size: 14 residues. Germline CDR1 is LGHNA and CDR2 is YSLEER.

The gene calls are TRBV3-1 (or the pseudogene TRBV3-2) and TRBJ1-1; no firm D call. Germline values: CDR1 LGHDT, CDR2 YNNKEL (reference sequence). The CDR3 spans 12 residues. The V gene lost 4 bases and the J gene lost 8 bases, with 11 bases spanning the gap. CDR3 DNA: TGTGCCAGCAGCCGAGGCGGATGGGAAGCTTTCTTT. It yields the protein CASSRGGWEAFF.